The TCR beta chain under discussion was sequenced for a study of shared clonotypes between healthy human individuals. Splitting of each subset's genomic DNA was done evenly across several immunoSEQ plates. Produced via immunoSEQ multiplex PCR; TCRdb's table is partial and in-frame only. The repertoire holds about 1 million clones, with approximately 72% as singletons. Study-level findings and limits: Clonotype sharing levels among donors were expected to vary with sequencing depth.

Looked up from germline, CDR1 is SGHTA and CDR2 is FQGNSA. V shed 0 bases and J shed 8 bases, with 10 bases lying between them. The CDR3 is 13 amino acids. This clone was recorded a few times. Its antigen is as yet unknown. Sequencing input: memory CD4+ T cells sorted from blood. Regarding subset: CD45RA-negative fraction. This clonotype originated in a man aged 18 to 30 in good health. The J gene is TRBJ1-1, the V gene TRBV7-2; D is unresolved. CDR3 protein: CASSLARTAEAFF. The DNA for the CDR3 is TGTGCCAGCAGCTTAGCGAGGACTGCGGAAGCTTTCTTT.